These T cell receptor beta chains were read from a single sample in a study of T cells in Graves' hyperthyroidism and ophthalmopathy. TCRdb independently ran MiXCR on the multiplex PCR reads; one entry per CDR3 protein. The sample records about 680,000 distinct CDR3 sequences, roughly 32% being singletons. The sequenced sample consisted of blood. These TCRs come from a middle-aged woman with Graves' hyperthyroidism. CDR3s include the opening cysteine and the closing phenylalanine or tryptophan.

J | V | CDR3
TRBJ1-4 | TRBV5-1 | CASSLLGGRVNSARTSGKLFF
TRBJ1-4 | TRBV29-1 | CSVEDRGLMNTEKLFF
TRBJ2-2 | TRBV6-5 | CASSEDRPNTGELFF
TRBJ1-5 | TRBV4-1 | CASSQELGRNQPQHF
TRBJ2-1 | TRBV7-2 | CATSQGYAYNEQFF
TRBJ2-7 | TRBV7-2 | CASSPRTGPWEQYF
TRBJ2-2 | TRBV2 | CARSGDGYTGELFF
TRBJ1-5 | TRBV19 | CASSPRAVNQPQHF
TRBJ2-7 | TRBV29-1 | CSFPGRIYEQYF
TRBJ2-5 | TRBV5-6 | CASSSPAGTQYF
TRBJ2-2 | TRBV7-2 | CASSTRQGAGGELFF
TRBJ1-1 | TRBV4-1 | CASSTPGQPEAFF
TRBJ1-2 | TRBV15 | CATSSTGAYGYTF
TRBJ1-2 | TRBV6-2/TRBV6-3 | CASSSMGGYTF
TRBJ1-5 | TRBV19 | CASTSPRNNQPQHF
TRBJ2-7 | TRBV12-3/TRBV12-4 | CVSSFRPSGLCEQYF
TRBJ2-7 | TRBV12-5 | CASGLGTGPFYEQYF
TRBJ1-1 | TRBV19 | CASSTGRWNAEAFF
TRBJ2-5 | TRBV20-1 | CSARRDQLAETQYF
NA | TRBV5-5 | CASSSLAGEYNEQFF
TRBJ1-2 | TRBV7-2 | CASSGGLNYGYTF
TRBJ2-7 | TRBV29-1 | CSVEFDVQGATYEQYF
TRBJ1-6 | TRBV10-3 | CAIGISGSPLHF
TRBJ1-4 | TRBV2 | CASSEAGAGSGEKLFF
TRBJ1-1 | TRBV5-6 | CASSWTTTGENTEAFF
TRBJ1-5 | TRBV24-1 | CATSDSQTLSNQPQHF
TRBJ2-7 | TRBV12-3/TRBV12-4 | CASSFRSSYEQYF
TRBJ2-7 | TRBV20-1 | CSASGQTPSYEQYF
TRBJ2-5 | TRBV5-1 | CASSLGADSETQYF
TRBJ2-7 | TRBV19 | CASSTTAGDPYEQYF
TRBJ2-7 | TRBV10-3 | CATIDRELYEQYF
TRBJ2-2 | TRBV5-4 | CASSRGRDVGAGELFF
TRBJ1-3 | TRBV7-9 | CASSTNRAGNTIYF
TRBJ1-2 | TRBV6-1 | CASSERAEANYGYTF
TRBJ1-2 | TRBV7-9 | CASRGQGYYGYTF
TRBJ1-5 | TRBV2 | CASSQKADRGVQPQHF
TRBJ1-3 | TRBV7-8 | CASSFPYGNTIYF
TRBJ2-5 | TRBV5-1 | CASSLSTTPQETQYF
TRBJ2-7 | TRBV10-2 | CASSESTLIYEQYF
TRBJ1-4 | TRBV24-1 | CATGGRADEKLFF
TRBJ2-5 | TRBV7-9 | CASSPARDREKFQETQYF
TRBJ2-7 | TRBV5-5 | CASSVGPGGANYEQYF
TRBJ1-1 | TRBV7-2 | CASSSPPQRFNTEAFF
TRBJ1-2 | TRBV29-1 | CSVEGDRAYGYTF
TRBJ1-2 | TRBV7-2 | CASSSSLTGGRNGYTF
TRBJ2-2 | TRBV14 | CASSEPPGTGELFF
TRBJ2-7 | TRBV7-2 | CASSPEGVGAEQYF
TRBJ1-1 | TRBV20-1 | CSARVQSDRDTEAFF
TRBJ1-1 | TRBV6-6 | CASSLPGRPNTEAFF
TRBJ2-2 | TRBV6-1 | CASRKGTGELFF
TRBJ1-2 | TRBV4-3 | CASSQGRGGYTF
TRBJ1-3 | TRBV7-9 | CASSLERTALDF
TRBJ1-1 | TRBV2 | CASRRPEGEAFF
TRBJ2-5 | TRBV7-2 | CASSLGQGAGETQYF
TRBJ1-1 | TRBV19 | CASSMANGHTEAFF
TRBJ1-1 | TRBV4-2 | CASSYSDRVGTEAFF
TRBJ1-3 | TRBV7-9 | CASSLRGRDGNTIYF
TRBJ2-5 | TRBV11-3 | CASSFLAIHAETQYF
TRBJ1-4 | TRBV19 | CASNFGSRVNEKLFF